The text below deals with one T cell receptor beta chain. CDR3 length: 14 amino acids. Germline V gives CDR1 SGHRS, CDR2 YFSETQ. This sample was taken from a study of T cells expressing NK-cell markers. TCRdb re-called the 5' RACE reads; one entry per CDR3 protein, DNA not given. Its listing shows hundreds of thousands of distinct CDR3 sequences. The J gene is TRBJ1-1, the V gene TRBV5-1. This sequence was found in a woman between 18 and 70 years old in good health. Sequenced input: blood T cells: a sorted CD56 or NKG2C T cell subset, CD4+ or CD8+ T cells, or bulk PBMC T cells (not recorded which). The CDR3: CASSLAGYGTEAFF. The variable domain in full, with the rest retrieved from reference TRBV5-1 and TRBJ1-1, is KAGVTQTPRYLIKTRGQQVTLSCSPISGHRSVSWYQQTPGQGLQFLFEYFSETQRNKGNFPGRFSGRQFSNSRSEMNVSTLELGDSALYLCASSLAGYGTEAFFGQGTRLTVV.